This TCR beta chain was sequenced during a study of post-analysis software for immune sequencing data. The wider study: Multiple sclerosis in the patients followed relapsing-remitting, secondary progressive and progressive-relapsing courses. Regarding the study as a whole: Those samples that were prepared in the same batch co-clustered strongly by F measure. People with multiple sclerosis had a significantly lower normalized Chao1 diversity than controls did.

About this clonotype: Its antigen remains unknown.

Unique molecular identifiers featured in each of the TCR beta cDNA libraries. The yield from about 1 to 10 million T cells was roughly 500,000 cDNA molecules in total. A single record per CDR3 protein comes from TCRdb applying MiXCR to the PCR reads. The data hold 500,000 to 600,000 distinct CDR3 sequences, with roughly 40% observed a single time. Sequenced: blood. The source is a girl aged 5-17 years with multiple sclerosis.

The CDR3 reads CASRWDRSFGYTF. DNA of the CDR3: TGTGCCAGCAGATGGGACAGGAGCTTTGGCTACACCTTC. The rearrangement uses TRBV12-3 or TRBV12-4 and TRBJ1-2, with 8 bases identical to TRBD1. J gave up 7 bases and V 6 bases, and 7 bases lay outside the gene matches. The length of the CDR3 is 13 residues.